This T cell receptor beta chain was documented in a study of cytomegalovirus exposure and HLA in healthy donors. This clone was observed a single time. Antigen unknown. This CDR3 comprises 14 residues. The germline V gene encodes CDR1 SGHRS and CDR2 YFSETQ. J gave up 5 bases and V 3 bases, and 8 bases lay outside the gene matches. Assay used: immunoSEQ multiplex PCR; TCRdb lists only in-frame clones, some missing. The sample records 130,000 to 150,000 clones, about nine tenths being singletons. From the roughly 110-subject validation cohort, which was separate from the roughly 690-subject first cohort, the donors were drawn. The study's findings and limits: The classifier, whose performance was assessed in both the original and validation cohorts, reportedly diagnosed cytomegalovirus status with high specificity and sensitivity. Rarity characterized most TCR sequences, yet some public TCRs appeared in many donors.

The TCR originated in a young woman in good health and CMV-seropositive. Sequenced material: PBMCs. V is TRBV5-1 and J is TRBJ2-7; the match to TRBD1 covers 7 bases. CDR3 sequence reads: CASSSTGIGDEQYF. CDR3 nucleotides: TGCGCCAGCAGCTCGACAGGGATAGGCGACGAGCAGTACTTC. The entire variable domain, with the rest obtained from reference TRBV5-1 and TRBJ2-7, is as follows: KAGVTQTPRYLIKTRGQQVTLSCSPISGHRSVSWYQQTPGQGLQFLFEYFSETQRNKGNFPGRFSGRQFSNSRSEMNVSTLELGDSALYLCASSSTGIGDEQYFGPGTRLTVT.